This TCR beta chain was found in a study of T-cell reconstitution after alpha-beta-depleted transplantation in children. Study results and limitations: Reported findings indicate that, about two months after transplant, alpha-beta T cells came from several hundred expanded clones, which were derived from non-depleted graft cells. The authors attributed T-cell counts and diversity one year after transplant mostly to newly produced T cells. Recipient T cells and thymic progenitors that survived were the source of the high TCRbeta diversity seen at day 60 in some patients.

CDR1 DFQATT and CDR2 SNEGSKA come from the germline V gene (reference sequence). The V gene lost 1 base and the J gene lost 7 bases, with 16 bases spanning the gap. The CDR3 sequence is 14 residues long. As it was prepared, the TCRbeta library received unique molecular identifiers. Using its own MiXCR run on the PCR reads, TCRdb lists one record per CDR3 protein. The sample lists over 150,000 distinct CDR3 sequences; around 10% were seen once. This clonotype was seen many times. Its antigen is still unknown. The receptor comes from a boy under 10 years old with acute myeloid leukemia, due to receive a stem cell transplant. The rearrangement joins TRBV20-1 to TRBJ1-2, with TRBD1 as a possible D gene (5 bases). The input for sequencing was PBMCs, taken before TCRalphabeta/CD19-depleted stem cell transplant. In nucleotides, the CDR3 is TGCAGTGCTAGAGTGGGGCTGGGAAGGGGTGGCTACACCTTC. Encoded protein: CSARVGLGRGGYTF.